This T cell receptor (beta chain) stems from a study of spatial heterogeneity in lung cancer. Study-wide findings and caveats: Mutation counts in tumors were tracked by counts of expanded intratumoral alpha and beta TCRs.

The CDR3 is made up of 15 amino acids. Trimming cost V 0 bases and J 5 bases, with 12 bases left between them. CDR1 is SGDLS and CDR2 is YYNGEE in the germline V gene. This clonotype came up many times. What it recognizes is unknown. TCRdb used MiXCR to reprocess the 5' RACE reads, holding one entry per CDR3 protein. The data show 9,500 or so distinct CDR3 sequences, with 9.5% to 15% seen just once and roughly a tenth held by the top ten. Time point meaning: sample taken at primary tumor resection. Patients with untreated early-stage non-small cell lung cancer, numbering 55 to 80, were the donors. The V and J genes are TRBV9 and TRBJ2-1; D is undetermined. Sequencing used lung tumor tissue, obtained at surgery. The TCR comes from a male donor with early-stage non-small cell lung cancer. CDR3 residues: CASSVGFRSDNEQFF. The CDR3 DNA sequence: TGTGCCAGCAGCGTAGGGTTCAGGAGTGACAATGAGCAGTTCTTC.